A single sample gave rise to the 22 T cell receptor beta chains below, sequenced in a study of response to subunit inactivated influenza vaccine. MiXCR was run by TCRdb on the RT-PCR reads, yielding one entry per CDR3 protein. The sample has about 580,000 distinct CDR3 sequences, 12% to 15% seen once; the top ten hold roughly 11%. The sample was PBMCs from blood, taken roughly 13 days after vaccination. Receptor source: a man in his fifties who received an inactivated influenza vaccine.

This clonotype was seen at least ten times. V is TRBV15 and J is TRBJ1-2; D is possibly TRBD1 (5 bases). Germline values: CDR1 LNHNV, CDR2 YYDKDF (reference sequence). Trimming shortened V by 1 base and J by 4 bases, and 13 bases separated the two germline ends. The CDR3 runs 15 residues. The CDR3: CATSRAISTGYGYTF. The CDR3, as DNA: TGTGCCACCAGCAGAGCCATCTCCACAGGCTATGGCTACACCTTC.

This clonotype was seen more than once but under ten times. V and J are TRBV29-1 and TRBJ2-7, with 8 bases matching TRBD1. CDR1 SQVTM and CDR2 ANQGSEA come from the germline V gene. The J segment lost 2 bases and the V segment lost 2 bases, leaving 5 bases of the junction unmatched. This CDR3 region has 14 residues. The CDR3 region is CSVEQGQGTYEQYF. DNA of the CDR3: TGCAGCGTTGAACAAGGACAGGGAACCTACGAGCAGTACTTC.

This clonotype has just a few counts. V and J are TRBV10-3 and TRBJ2-5, with D perhaps matching TRBD1 or TRBD2 (5 bases each). V lost 2 bases, J lost 1 base, and 11 bases lay in between. The V gene's germline CDR1 is ENHRY and CDR2 SYGVKD. The length of the CDR3 is 15 residues. CDR3 loop: CAISEKGPIQETQYF. The CDR3 DNA is TGTGCCATCAGTGAGAAGGGACCGATCCAAGAGACCCAGTACTTC.

In its sample, this clonotype was seen many times. The J gene is TRBJ1-4, the V gene TRBV7-9; tentative D call: TRBD1 (6 bases). The CDR3 consists of 15 residues. The V gene lost 5 bases and the J gene lost 8 bases, with 18 bases spanning the gap. The germline V gene encodes CDR1 SEHNR and CDR2 FQNEAQ (reference sequence). DNA for the CDR3: TGTGCCAGCAGCCGGGACAAGGGTATCGGAGAAAAACTGTTTTTT. This codes for CASSRDKGIGEKLFF. The complete variable domain, with remaining parts taken from reference TRBV7-9 and TRBJ1-4, reads DTGVSQNPRHKITKRGQNVTFRCDPISEHNRLYWYRQTLGQGPEFLTYFQNEAQLEKSRLLSDRFSAERPKGSFSTLEIQRTEQGDSAMYLCASSRDKGIGEKLFFGSGTQLSVL.

The gene calls are TRBV15 and TRBJ1-4; TRBD1 might be the D (6 bases). Germline CDR1 LNHNV, CDR2 YYDKDF (reference sequence). This CDR3 contains 15 residues. The V gene lost 1 base and the J gene lost 0 bases, with 6 bases spanning the gap. CDR3 protein: CATSRGTATNEKLFF. CDR3 bases: TGTGCCACCAGCAGAGGGACAGCAACTAATGAAAAACTGTTTTTT.

The genes are TRBV4-3 and TRBJ2-3; D uncertain. CDR1 is LGHNA and CDR2 is YSLEER in the germline V gene. CDR3 length: 15 amino acids. V gave up 3 bases and J gave up 6 bases, with 16 bases separating them. The DNA for the CDR3 is TGCGCCAGCAGCCATCGCCCCGGAGCGAGGGATACGCAGTATTTT. As protein: CASSHRPGARDTQYF.

This clonotype turned up a few times. The rearrangement uses TRBV3-1 and TRBJ2-2, with unresolved D. V gave up 0 bases and J gave up 6 bases, with 11 bases separating them. The CDR3 consists of 15 residues. Per the germline V gene, CDR1 is LGHDT and CDR2 is YNNKEL (reference sequence). The CDR3 loop is CASSQESGYAGELFF. The DNA for the CDR3 is TGTGCCAGCAGCCAAGAGTCTGGCTACGCCGGGGAGCTGTTTTTT.

This clonotype was picked up many times. The CDR3 here is CSASGTASYEQYF. The CDR3 coding sequence is TGCAGTGCTAGCGGGACAGCGTCCTACGAGCAGTACTTC. The J gene is TRBJ2-7, the V gene TRBV20-1, with 7 bases aligning to TRBD1. Germline V gene data show CDR1 as DFQATT and CDR2 as SNEGSKA (reference sequence). This CDR3 is 13 amino acids long. With 3 bases clipped from V and 1 base from J, the junction kept 3 bases outside the gene matches.

The gene calls are TRBV18 and TRBJ1-1; D is unresolved. Per germline, CDR1 KGHSH and CDR2 LQKENI. V lost 6 bases, J lost 5 bases, and 7 bases lay in between. This CDR3 spans 11 amino acids. The CDR3 reads CASSPKTEAFF. CDR3 DNA: TGTGCCAGCTCCCCGAAGACTGAAGCTTTCTTT. The full variable domain, its missing parts supplied by reference TRBV18 and TRBJ1-1, is NAGVMQNPRHLVRRRGQEARLRCSPMKGHSHVYWYRQLPEEGLKFMVYLQKENIIDESGMPKERFSAEFPKEGPSILRIQQVVRGDSAAYFCASSPKTEAFFGQGTRLTVV.

This clonotype was counted a few times. This rearrangement joins TRBV18 to TRBJ1-1; D might be TRBD1 (6 bases). The CDR3 extends over 16 amino acids. The germline gives CDR1 KGHSH, CDR2 LQKENI. The V and J ends lost 0 bases and 6 bases respectively, with 17 bases between them. The CDR3 DNA is TGTGCCAGCTCACCACCTTCAGGGGCTGGCGTCGCTGAAGCTTTCTTT. Its protein is CASSPPSGAGVAEAFF.

The V gene is TRBV12-3 or TRBV12-4, the J gene TRBJ2-1; maybe TRBD1 (6 bases). The V end lost 7 bases, the J end lost 2 bases, and 18 bases lay between the germline ends. The CDR3 runs 16 residues. CDR3 bases: TGTGCCAGCAACCTACAGGGTGGTGACGCCTACAATGAGCAGTTCTTC. Translated: CASNLQGGDAYNEQFF.

This clonotype was counted only a few times. The DNA of the CDR3 is TGTGCCAGCAGCGTAGAGGACTATTACAATGAGCAGTTCTTC. Translating gives CASSVEDYYNEQFF. The chain uses TRBV9 and TRBJ2-1, with D tentatively TRBD2 (6 bases). Germline-derived CDR1 and CDR2 are SGDLS and YYNGEE. V was trimmed by 0 bases and J by 4 bases, leaving 8 bases between them. The CDR3 extends over 14 amino acids.

The rearrangement joins TRBV9 to TRBJ2-2, with 16 bases that match TRBD2. Trimming at V came to 3 bases and at J to 0 bases, leaving 2 bases not matched to a gene. Germline CDR1 reads SGDLS; CDR2 reads YYNGEE. The CDR3 spans 18 residues. CDR3: CASSGGLAGGPNTGELFF. The CDR3 nucleotides read TGTGCCAGCAGCGGGGGACTAGCGGGAGGGCCGAACACCGGGGAGCTGTTTTTT.

J is TRBJ1-3 and V is TRBV10-3, with no clear D. Looked up from germline, CDR1 is ENHRY and CDR2 is SYGVKD. V lost 2 bases to trimming and J lost 1 base, with 3 bases between them. This CDR3 has 13 amino acids. CDR3 protein: CAISERSGNTIYF. CDR3 coding DNA: TGTGCCATCAGTGAGCGTTCTGGAAACACCATATATTTT.

This clonotype was detected only a few times. The chain is built from TRBV5-1 and TRBJ2-7; 7 nucleotides line up with TRBD1. This CDR3 contains 15 residues. Unmatched junction bases numbered 12, after V lost 4 bases and J lost 5 bases. Per germline, CDR1 SGHRS and CDR2 YFSETQ. CDR3 in amino acids: CASSKGAGGVNEQYF. The CDR3 DNA follows: TGCGCCAGCAGCAAGGGGGCCGGTGGTGTAAACGAGCAGTACTTC.

There are a few counts of this clonotype. V usage is TRBV6-2 or TRBV6-3 and J usage is TRBJ2-1; D is unresolved. Trimming removed 1 base from V and 6 bases from J, with 7 bases in between. Germline V CDR1 and CDR2: MNHEY, SVGEGT. The CDR3 is 13 residues long. CDR3 sequence: CASSYLMGNEQFF. The CDR3 coding sequence is TGTGCCAGCAGTTACTTGATGGGCAATGAGCAGTTCTTC.

This clonotype appeared a few times. Written as DNA, the CDR3 is TGCAGTGCTAGAGTACCGGGCACCGGGGAGCTGTTTTTT. Residues: CSARVPGTGELFF. V usage is TRBV20-1 and J usage is TRBJ2-2; no clear D gene. Between the trimmed V and J ends, which lost 1 base and 4 bases, there was a span of 7 bases. This CDR3 is 13 amino acids long. The germline V gene encodes CDR1 DFQATT and CDR2 SNEGSKA (reference sequence).

The chain uses TRBV7-2 and TRBJ2-7; perhaps TRBD2 as D (6 bases). The CDR3 consists of 13 residues. Germline V gives CDR1 SGHTA, CDR2 FQGNSA. The germline V and J ends were trimmed by 3 bases and 7 bases, with 13 bases remaining between them. The CDR3 sequence is CASSFGLPAEQYF. CDR3 coding DNA: TGTGCCAGCAGCTTCGGACTACCGGCTGAGCAGTACTTC. The whole variable domain, remainder taken from reference TRBV7-2 and TRBJ2-7, is GAGVSQSPSNKVTEKGKDVELRCDPISGHTALYWYRQSLGQGLEFLIYFQGNSAPDKSGLPSDRFSAERTGGSVSTLTIQRTQQEDSAVYLCASSFGLPAEQYFGPGTRLTVT.

The rearrangement links TRBV6-5 to TRBJ2-1; 7 bases map to TRBD2. The germline CDR1 and CDR2 sequences are MNHEY and SVGAGI. The J segment lost 4 bases and the V segment lost 2 bases, leaving 2 bases of the junction unmatched. The CDR3 extends over 14 amino acids. Written as DNA, the CDR3 is TGTGCCAGCAGTTACCAGCGGGGATACAATGAGCAGTTCTTC. Translating gives CASSYQRGYNEQFF.

The rearrangement joins TRBV5-1 to TRBJ2-3; D possibly matches TRBD1 or TRBD2 (5 bases each). V was cut by 1 base and J by 4 bases, with 10 bases left in between. Germline assignment: CDR1 SGHRS and CDR2 YFSETQ. The CDR3 contains 14 residues. CDR3 bases: TGCGCCAGCAGCTTGTTGAGGGACCCAGATACGCAGTATTTT. Residues: CASSLLRDPDTQYF.

The chain has TRBV29-1 and TRBJ1-1, with TRBD1 as a possible D gene (5 bases). The CDR3 is 13 amino acids. The V gene's germline CDR1 is SQVTM and CDR2 ANQGSEA. Trimming removed 4 bases at V and 1 base at J, with 10 bases between. CDR3 nucleotides: TGCAGCGTTGGTCGGCAGGGGAACACTGAAGCTTTCTTT. It codes for CSVGRQGNTEAFF.

The table lists this clonotype with a few counts. The chain joins TRBV12-3 or TRBV12-4 to TRBJ1-1; D perhaps matches TRBD1 (5 bases). The CDR3 totals 15 residues. Trimming took off 6 bases at V and 4 bases at J, with 18 bases between the two ends. CDR3 DNA: TGTGCCAGCAGGCCCGGGGCCCGGCGGACCACTGAAGCTTTCTTT. Amino acids: CASRPGARRTTEAFF.